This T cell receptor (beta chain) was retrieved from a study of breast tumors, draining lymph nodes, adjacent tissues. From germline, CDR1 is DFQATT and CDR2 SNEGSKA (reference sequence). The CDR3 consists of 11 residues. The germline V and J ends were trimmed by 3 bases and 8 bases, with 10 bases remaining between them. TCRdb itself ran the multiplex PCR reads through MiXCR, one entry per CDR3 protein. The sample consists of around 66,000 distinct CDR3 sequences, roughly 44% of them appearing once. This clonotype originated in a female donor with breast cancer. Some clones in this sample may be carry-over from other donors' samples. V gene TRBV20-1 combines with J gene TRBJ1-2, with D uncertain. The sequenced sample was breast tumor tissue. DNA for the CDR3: TGCAGTGCTAGTTTGGACGAGGGCTACACCTTC. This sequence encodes CSASLDEGYTF.